The rows below give T cell receptor beta chains drawn from one sample of a study of cytomegalovirus exposure and HLA in healthy donors. The repertoire was sequenced with immunoSEQ multiplex PCR; TCRdb's copy has only in-frame clones and lacks some. This sample yields more than 100,000 clones, of which less than 90% are seen a single time; less than 2% belongs to the top ten. Material for sequencing was PBMCs. The receptor set was obtained from a man aged 35 to 55 in good health and CMV-seronegative. Each CDR3 is given with its conserved first and last residue. D genes are given only for firm matches. Some rows have no size entry. The others give once, few or many, or a class for an expanded clone.

V	J	size	length	D	CDR3	DNA
TRBV28	TRBJ1-3	-	14	TRBD1	CASRRTGAGNTIYF	TGTGCCAGCAGGCGTACAGGGGCTGGAAACACCATATATTTT
TRBV10-3	TRBJ2-1	once	13	TRBD2	CAISTSGSSEQFF	TGTGCCATTTCTACTAGCGGGAGCAGTGAGCAGTTCTTC
TRBV28	TRBJ1-2	-	16	TRBD1	CASSLLPGQGLYGYTF	TGTGCCAGCAGTTTGCTACCGGGACAGGGGTTATATGGCTACACCTTC
TRBV18	TRBJ1-2	few	14	-	CASSPNLGNYGYTF	TGTGCCAGCTCACCGAATCTGGGCAACTATGGCTACACCTTC
TRBV29-1	TRBJ1-2	few	13	TRBD1	CSVEPQGGYGYTF	TGCAGCGTTGAACCGCAGGGGGGCTATGGCTACACCTTC
TRBV7-9	TRBJ1-4	few	16	TRBD1	CASSLARTGANEKLFF	TGTGCCAGCAGCTTAGCCCGGACAGGGGCTAATGAAAAACTGTTTTTT
TRBV6-4	TRBJ2-3	few	16	TRBD2	CASSDLAGGSTDTQYF	TGTGCCAGCAGTGATTTAGCGGGGGGAAGCACAGATACGCAGTATTTT
TRBV9	TRBJ1-4	-	14	-	CASSAGGKDEKLFF	TGTGCCAGCAGCGCGGGGGGGAAGGATGAAAAACTGTTTTTT
TRBV7-9	TRBJ2-7	-	12	-	CASSLATREQYF	TGTGCCAGCAGCTTAGCGACGAGGGAGCAGTACTTC
TRBV5-4	TRBJ2-5	once	15	TRBD1	CASSSDRGQGETQYF	TGTGCCAGCAGCTCTGACAGGGGGCAGGGAGAGACCCAGTACTTC
TRBV7-9	TRBJ2-1	-	15	TRBD1	CASSPRGLSYNEQFF	TGTGCCAGCAGCCCCAGGGGGCTCTCCTACAATGAGCAGTTCTTC
TRBV5-1	TRBJ1-2	-	14	TRBD1	CASSEGQGSYGYTF	TGCGCCAGCAGCGAGGGACAGGGTAGCTATGGCTACACCTTC
TRBV19	TRBJ2-1	few	16	-	CASSLGGPPSYNEQFF	TGTGCCAGTTCTCTCGGGGGGCCACCGTCCTACAATGAGCAGTTCTTC
TRBV7-9	TRBJ2-3	-	14	-	CASTLGGSTDTQYF	TGTGCCAGCACCTTGGGGGGTAGCACAGATACGCAGTATTTT
TRBV7-2	TRBJ1-3	-	17	TRBD1	CASSMGQGKRTGNTIYF	TGTGCCAGCAGCATGGGACAGGGAAAGAGAACTGGAAACACCATATATTTT
TRBV7-9	TRBJ1-2	-	14	TRBD1	CASSLTGTAYGYTF	TGTGCCAGCAGCTTAACCGGGACAGCCTATGGCTACACCTTC
TRBV9	TRBJ2-3	-	14	TRBD1	CASSEGASTDTQYF	TGTGCCAGCAGCGAGGGGGCTAGCACAGATACGCAGTATTTT
TRBV11-3	TRBJ2-7	-	14	-	CASSLGEASYEQYF	TGTGCCAGCAGCTTAGGAGAAGCGAGCTACGAGCAGTACTTC
TRBV27	TRBJ2-1	-	17	TRBD2	CASSLAGGSISYNEQFF	TGTGCCAGCAGTCTAGCGGGGGGCTCCATCTCCTACAATGAGCAGTTCTTC
TRBV7-9	TRBJ2-7	-	14	TRBD1	CASSLDRGLYEQYF	TGTGCCAGCAGCCTCGACAGGGGCCTCTACGAGCAGTACTTC
TRBV9	TRBJ1-2	-	14	TRBD1	CASSVQGQGAGYTF	TGTGCCAGCAGCGTCCAGGGACAGGGTGCAGGCTACACCTTC
TRBV7-9	TRBJ1-1	-	15	-	CASSLKGLRNTEAFF	TGTGCCAGCAGCTTAAAGGGACTGCGCAACACTGAAGCTTTCTTT
TRBV9	TRBJ2-5	-	13	-	CASSPGAPETQYF	TGTGCCAGTTCTCCTGGGGCGCCGGAGACCCAGTACTTC
TRBV11-1	TRBJ1-1	-	14	-	CASSLASGNTEAFF	TGTGCCAGCAGTTTAGCTTCGGGGAACACTGAAGCTTTCTTT
TRBV10-3	TRBJ2-1	-	14	-	CAISRDISYNEQFF	TGTGCCATCAGCAGGGACATCAGCTACAATGAGCAGTTCTTC
TRBV29-1	TRBJ2-3	-	13	TRBD2	CSVVRGGTDTQYF	TGCAGCGTTGTCCGCGGGGGGACAGATACGCAGTATTTT
TRBV4-1	TRBJ2-3	-	14	-	CASSQDGNTDTQYF	TGCGCCAGCAGCCAAGACGGGAACACAGATACGCAGTATTTT
TRBV2	TRBJ2-3	-	15	-	CASKGTGTSTDTQYF	TGTGCCAGCAAAGGAACCGGGACTAGCACAGATACGCAGTATTTT
TRBV7-2	TRBJ1-2	-	14	-	CASSSEDEPYGYTF	TGTGCCAGCAGCTCGGAGGATGAACCCTATGGCTACACCTTC
TRBV27	TRBJ1-5	-	13	-	CASSLFLNQPQHF	TGTGCCAGCAGTTTATTCCTCAATCAGCCCCAGCATTTT
TRBV29-1	TRBJ2-7	-	14	TRBD1	CSAGTGQGGHEQYF	TGCAGCGCGGGAACGGGACAGGGAGGTCACGAGCAGTACTTC
TRBV4-1	TRBJ1-5	-	16	-	CASSQDLARGGQPQHF	TGCGCCAGCAGCCAAGATCTAGCCAGGGGCGGCCAGCCCCAGCATTTT
TRBV7-3	TRBJ2-2	-	17	TRBD2	CASSQSGARANTGELFF	TGTGCCAGCAGCCAGAGCGGGGCCCGTGCGAACACCGGGGAGCTGTTTTTT
TRBV5-1	TRBJ2-3	-	15	-	CASTFGGRDADTQYF	TGCGCCAGCACCTTCGGGGGGCGAGACGCAGATACGCAGTATTTT
TRBV7-7	TRBJ2-5	-	13	-	CASSLLAQETQYF	TGTGCTAGCAGCTTACTAGCCCAAGAGACCCAGTACTTC
TRBV6-5	TRBJ2-1	-	15	TRBD1	CASSRDREGYNEQFF	TGTGCCAGCAGCCGGGACAGGGAGGGATACAATGAGCAGTTCTTC
TRBV9	TRBJ1-1	-	14	TRBD1	CASSEQGLNTEAFF	TGTGCCAGCAGCGAACAGGGGCTGAACACTGAAGCTTTCTTT
TRBV19	TRBJ2-7	-	13	TRBD1	CASSINGQGEQYF	TGTGCCAGTAGTATTAATGGACAGGGCGAGCAGTACTTC
TRBV15	TRBJ1-2	-	15	TRBD1	CATSRGDRETYGYTF	TGTGCCACCAGCAGGGGGGACAGGGAAACCTATGGCTACACCTTC
TRBV6-5	TRBJ1-5	-	14	-	CASRGQSSNQPQHF	TGTGCCAGCAGGGGACAAAGTAGCAATCAGCCCCAGCATTTT
TRBV2	TRBJ2-5	-	14	-	CASSEVAGQETQYF	TGTGCCAGCAGTGAAGTCGCGGGCCAAGAGACCCAGTACTTC
TRBV7-9	TRBJ2-5	few	16	-	CASSVWGRRREETQYF	TGTGCCAGCAGCGTATGGGGCCGCCGAAGGGAAGAGACCCAGTACTTC
TRBV27	TRBJ2-5	-	17	TRBD2	CASSPYQLAGAPETQYF	TGTGCCAGCAGTCCGTACCAACTAGCGGGAGCCCCGGAGACCCAGTACTTC
TRBV7-9	TRBJ2-5	-	15	TRBD2	CASSPSGTTFVTQYF	TGTGCCAGCAGCCCCAGCGGGACTACATTCGTGACCCAGTACTTC
TRBV4-1	TRBJ2-3	-	16	-	CASSQIGGTETDTQYF	TGCGCCAGCAGCCAAATCGGCGGGACAGAAACAGATACGCAGTATTTT
TRBV7-2	TRBJ2-1	-	13	TRBD2	CASSYSGGNEQFF	TGTGCCAGCAGCTATAGCGGGGGAAATGAGCAGTTCTTC
TRBV4-2	TRBJ2-7	-	15	TRBD2	CASGTLAGGTYEQYF	TGTGCCAGCGGGACTTTAGCGGGGGGGACCTACGAGCAGTACTTC
TRBV27	TRBJ2-7	-	16	TRBD1	CASSLSGVGQGYEQYF	TGTGCCAGCAGTTTATCTGGTGTGGGACAGGGCTACGAGCAGTACTTC
TRBV19	TRBJ1-2	few	15	TRBD1	CASSWGDRPVGGYTF	TGTGCCAGTAGTTGGGGGGACAGGCCCGTGGGTGGCTACACCTTC
TRBV18	TRBJ1-4	-	14	-	CASSPLTVDEKLFF	TGTGCCAGCTCACCCTTGACAGTGGATGAAAAACTGTTTTTT
TRBV5-4	TRBJ2-7	-	16	TRBD2	CASSLPSGGSSYEQYF	TGTGCCAGCAGCCTCCCGAGCGGGGGAAGCTCCTACGAGCAGTACTTC
TRBV7-6	TRBJ2-1	-	12	-	CASSKAGLEQFF	TGTGCCAGCAGCAAAGCAGGGTTGGAGCAGTTCTTC
TRBV9	TRBJ2-7	-	13	-	CASSSGSTYEQYF	TGTGCCAGCAGCTCCGGGAGCACCTACGAGCAGTACTTC
TRBV19	TRBJ1-5	-	14	-	CASSIDGSNQPQHF	TGTGCCAGTAGTATAGATGGCAGCAATCAGCCCCAGCATTTT
TRBV13	TRBJ2-7	-	11	-	CASSFTYEQYF	TGTGCCAGCAGCTTTACCTACGAGCAGTACTTC
TRBV11-3	TRBJ1-1	-	14	-	CASSPNGRVAEAFF	TGTGCCAGCAGCCCCAACGGCAGGGTGGCTGAAGCTTTCTTT